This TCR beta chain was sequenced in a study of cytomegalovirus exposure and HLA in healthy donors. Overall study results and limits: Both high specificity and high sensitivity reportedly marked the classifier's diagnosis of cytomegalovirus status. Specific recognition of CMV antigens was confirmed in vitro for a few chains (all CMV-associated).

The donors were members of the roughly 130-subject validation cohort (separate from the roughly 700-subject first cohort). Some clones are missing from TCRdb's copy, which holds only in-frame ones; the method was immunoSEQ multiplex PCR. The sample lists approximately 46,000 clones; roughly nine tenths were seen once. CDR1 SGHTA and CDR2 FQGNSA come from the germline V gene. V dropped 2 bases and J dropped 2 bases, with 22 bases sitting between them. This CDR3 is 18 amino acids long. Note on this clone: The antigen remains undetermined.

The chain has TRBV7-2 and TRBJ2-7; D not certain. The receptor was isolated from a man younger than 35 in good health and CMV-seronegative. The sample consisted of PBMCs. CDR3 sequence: CASSLRPTRANFPYEQYF. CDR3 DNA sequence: TGTGCCAGCAGCTTACGCCCCACTCGCGCGAACTTTCCCTACGAGCAGTACTTC. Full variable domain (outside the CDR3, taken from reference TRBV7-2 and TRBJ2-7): GAGVSQSPSNKVTEKGKDVELRCDPISGHTALYWYRQSLGQGLEFLIYFQGNSAPDKSGLPSDRFSAERTGGSVSTLTIQRTQQEDSAVYLCASSLRPTRANFPYEQYFGPGTRLTVT.